This passage covers 19 T cell receptor beta chains from one sample sequenced in a study of T cell clonality in common variable immunodeficiency. Only in-frame clones appear in the TCRdb table, and some are missing; sequencing was by immunoSEQ multiplex PCR. This sample has about 28,000 clones, each found more than once. Source material: peripheral blood mononuclear cells. All receptors derive from a person aged 18 to 69 in good health.

This clone has just a few counts. The DNA ends 3 residues before the CDR3 does, and the rest of the CDR3 is filled in from the germline J gene. The chain is built from TRBV14 and TRBJ2-7, with D possibly being TRBD2 (5 bases). This CDR3 spans 15 amino acids. Germline CDR1 and CDR2: SGHDN and FVKESK. The germline V and J ends were trimmed by 2 bases and 2 bases, with 13 bases remaining between them. Partial CDR3 DNA: TGTGCCAGCAGCCAAAGAGGTCGCGGGCCCTACGAG. It codes for CASSQRGRGPYE. The CDR3 in full is CASSQRGRGPYEQYF.

In its sample, this clone was seen many times. The CDR3 region is CASSLGGTALYEQYF. The CDR3 DNA, read in part, is TGTGCCAGCAGCTTAGGGGGGACAGCTCTTTACGAG. The J gene is TRBJ2-7, the V gene TRBV7-2; 7 nucleotides match TRBD1. The read halts 3 residues ahead of the CDR3 end, with the missing end drawn from the germline J gene. V lost 1 base and J lost 4; bases outside the gene matches: 7. The CDR3 runs 15 residues. Germline values: CDR1 SGHTA, CDR2 FQGNSA.

This clone was detected only a few times. Read sequence stops 3 residues before the CDR3 end, and the germline J gene provides the missing end. The chain recombines TRBV5-1 with TRBJ2-7; TRBD1 agrees at 10 bases. The trim removed 4 bases at V and 5 bases at J, leaving 15 bases unmatched. The V gene's germline CDR1 is SGHRS and CDR2 YFSETQ. The CDR3 extends over 17 amino acids. Incomplete CDR3 DNA: TGCGCCAGCAGCGTAACCGGGACAGGGGTTAGTTTCCACGAG. Translating it yields CASSVTGTGVSFHE. The full-length CDR3 reads as CASSVTGTGVSFHEQYF. The entire variable domain, with the rest obtained from reference TRBV5-1 and TRBJ2-7, is as follows: KAGVTQTPRYLIKTRGQQVTLSCSPISGHRSVSWYQQTPGQGLQFLFEYFSETQRNKGNFPGRFSGRQFSNSRSEMNVSTLELGDSALYLCASSVTGTGVSFHEQYFGPGTRLTVT.

This clone occurred many times. Read sequence stops 3 residues before the CDR3 end, and the germline J gene provides the missing end. V usage is TRBV19 and J usage is TRBJ1-3; possible D gene TRBD1, 5 bases. The CDR3 has 14 amino acids. CDR1 is LNHDA and CDR2 is SQIVND in the germline V gene (reference sequence). Trimming shortened V by 5 bases and J by 1 base, and 9 bases separated the two germline ends. The sequenced CDR3 bases are TGTGCCAGTAGTTGGGGGGGATCTGGAAACACC. It translates to CASSWGGSGNT. The full CDR3 reads CASSWGGSGNTIYF.

Points on this clone: The read halts 3 residues ahead of the CDR3 end, with the missing end drawn from the germline J gene. This sequence joins TRBV5-1 and TRBJ2-7; 10 bases fit TRBD2. The CDR3 has 15 amino acids. The germline gives CDR1 SGHRS, CDR2 YFSETQ. Trimming cost V 3 bases and J 3 bases; bases outside gene matches: 6. The CDR3 is CASSSSSGGFYEQYF. The CDR3 bases that were read are TGCGCCAGCAGCTCGTCTAGCGGGGGCTTCTACGAG.

Ten or more counts support this clone. The CDR3 end lies 3 residues beyond the end of the read and is filled in from the germline J gene. V gene TRBV20-1 combines with J gene TRBJ1-6; a weak D match, TRBD1 (6 bases). This CDR3 contains 14 residues. V was trimmed by 8 bases and J by 4 bases, leaving 15 bases between them. CDR1 and CDR2 from the germline V gene are DFQATT and SNEGSKA (reference sequence). The CDR3 spells CSTIDRLYNSPLHF. Partial CDR3 DNA: TGCAGTACAATTGACAGGCTTTATAATTCACCC.

This clone came up many times. CDR3 in amino acids: CASSFRQRNTGELFF. The part of the CDR3 DNA that was read is TGTGCCAGCAGCTTTCGACAGAGGAACACCGGGGAG. This chain links TRBV5-6 with TRBJ2-2; perhaps TRBD1 as D (5 bases). The read halts 3 residues ahead of the CDR3 end, with the missing end drawn from the germline J gene. Germline V lookup: CDR1 SGHDT, CDR2 YYEEEE. Trimming shortened V by 2 bases and J by 1 base, and 9 bases separated the two germline ends. This CDR3 spans 15 amino acids.

Many counts were recorded for this clone. The read halts 3 residues ahead of the CDR3 end, with the missing end drawn from the germline J gene. This chain joins TRBV20-1 and TRBJ1-1; 7 positions agree with TRBD1. The germline gives CDR1 DFQATT, CDR2 SNEGSKA (reference sequence). The V gene end was trimmed by 3 bases and the J gene end by 0 bases; junction bases not matched to a gene: 16. This CDR3 has 18 residues. The chain's CDR3 is CSARGRGLGGTLNTEAFF. Partial CDR3 DNA: TGCAGTGCTAGGGGAAGGGGGCTAGGAGGGACCTTGAACACTGAA.

This clone has a handful of counts. The sequence runs out 3 residues before the end of the CDR3; the remainder is reconstructed from the germline J gene. The rearrangement links TRBV10-3 to TRBJ2-1; 7 nucleotides line up with TRBD1. There are 15 residues in the CDR3. Trimming at V came to 3 bases and at J to 4 bases, leaving 6 bases not matched to a gene. Germline V gives CDR1 ENHRY, CDR2 SYGVKD. The CDR3 bases that were read are TGTGCCATCAGTGAAAGGCAGGGGGAGTACAATGAG. As protein: CAISERQGEYNE. The whole CDR3 region reads CAISERQGEYNEQFF.

On this clone: Other DNA sequences in the same sample also yield this CDR3. The covered CDR3 bases are TGCAGTGCCTGGACAGGGGGCTACGAG. This sequence encodes CSAWTGGYE. The CDR3 reads in full as CSAWTGGYEQYF. This chain connects TRBV20-1 to TRBJ2-7, with TRBD1 identical over 10 bases. The read falls 3 residues short of the CDR3 end, and the missing part is taken from the germline J gene. This CDR3 is built from 12 residues. J gave up 3 bases and V 6 bases, and 2 bases lay outside the gene matches. Germline CDR1 is DFQATT and CDR2 is SNEGSKA (reference sequence).

This clone was seen ten or more times. Partial CDR3 DNA: TGCGCCAGCAGCGGAAAGACTAGCGGGGTTGTTGAG. It translates to CASSGKTSGVVE. The complete CDR3 protein is CASSGKTSGVVEQFF. The gene calls are TRBV5-1 and TRBJ2-1; TRBD2 aligns across 11 bases. The read ends 3 residues shy of where the CDR3 ends; the end is completed using the germline J gene. The J segment lost 9 bases and the V segment lost 4 bases, leaving 9 bases of the junction unmatched. CDR1 and CDR2 (germline): SGHRS, YFSETQ. The CDR3 consists of 15 residues.

This clone was recorded many times. The read terminates 3 residues before the CDR3 end, so the remaining end is supplied by the germline J gene. V usage is TRBV11-2 and J usage is TRBJ2-3; TRBD1 matches at 7 bases. CDR3 size: 15 residues. CDR1 is SGHAT, CDR2 FQNNGV, per germline. CDR3 DNA, as far as it was read: TGTGCCAGCAGCCAAGGGACAGCGTACCAAGAGACG. Amino acids: CASSQGTAYQET. The entire CDR3 sequence reads CASSQGTAYQETQYF.

In its sample, this clone was seen many times. The read comes to an end 3 residues before the CDR3 does, leaving the germline J gene to fill in the end. This chain links TRBV11-2 with TRBJ2-7, with 9 nucleotides matching TRBD2. Germline V gene data show CDR1 as SGHAT and CDR2 as FQNNGV. There are 15 residues in the CDR3. V shed 3 bases, J shed 2 bases, and the junction held 5 bases outside the gene matches. Partial CDR3 DNA: TGTGCCAGCAGCTTCGCGGGGGGGCCAACCTACGAG. This encodes CASSFAGGPTYE. The CDR3 reads in full as CASSFAGGPTYEQYF.

Many counts were recorded for this clone. The read ends 3 residues shy of where the CDR3 ends; the end is completed using the germline J gene. The chain joins TRBV5-1 to TRBJ2-1; tentative D call: TRBD1 (5 bases). V was pared by 4 bases and J by 2 bases, with 19 bases between. In germline, CDR1 is SGHRS, CDR2 YFSETQ. The CDR3 is 17 residues long. The CDR3 reads CASSHTEAGNTYNEQFF. Incomplete CDR3 DNA: TGCGCCAGCAGCCACACTGAGGCAGGGAACACCTACAATGAG.

This clone was observed a handful of times. Since a much larger clone is just one base distant, this may be a read error. The read ends 3 residues shy of where the CDR3 ends; the end is completed using the germline J gene. The identical CDR3 is also encoded by other nucleotide sequences in the sample. The chain combines TRBV7-3 with TRBJ1-1, with TRBD1 as a possible D gene (5 bases). This CDR3 has 14 amino acids. Between the trimmed V and J ends, which lost 7 bases and 0 bases, there was a span of 12 bases. Germline CDR1 is SGHTA and CDR2 is FQGTGA. The CDR3 reads CASTTGTMNTEAFF. CDR3 bases read: TGTGCCAGCACCACAGGCACCATGAACACTGAA.

This clone was detected ten times or more. The CDR3 goes on 3 residues after the read ends, and that part is filled in from the germline J gene. The chain combines TRBV7-9 with TRBJ1-4; TRBD1 aligns across 7 bases. Trimming removed 1 base from V and 6 bases from J; junction bases left unmatched: 5. This CDR3 contains 15 residues. Looked up from germline, CDR1 is SEHNR and CDR2 is FQNEAQ (reference sequence). The covered CDR3 bases are TGTGCCAGCAGCTTAGGGACAGGTGTATATGAAAAA. Residues: CASSLGTGVYEK. The whole CDR3 sequence is CASSLGTGVYEKLFF.

This clone was seen at least ten times. Coverage ceases 3 residues before the CDR3 finishes, and the germline J gene fills in the end. This chain links TRBV19 with TRBJ1-5; D is undetermined. The CDR3 length is 12 residues. The V end was cut by 6 bases, the J end by 5 bases, with 8 bases between. The V gene's germline CDR1 is LNHDA and CDR2 SQIVND (reference sequence). CDR3 sequence reads: CASSYSDQPQHF. The DNA read from the CDR3 is TGTGCCAGTAGCTACTCCGATCAGCCC.

This clone was seen ten or more times. Here the CDR3 reads CAIGTGTGVDYGYTF. The sequenced part of the CDR3 DNA is TGTGCCATCGGGACAGGGACAGGGGTCGACTATGGC. This sequence joins TRBV10-3 and TRBJ1-2; TRBD1 aligns across 10 bases. The CDR3 end lies 3 residues beyond the end of the read and is filled in from the germline J gene. Germline lookup yields CDR1 ENHRY and CDR2 SYGVKD. V dropped 8 bases and J dropped 3; count of bases not matched to a gene: 9. The CDR3 covers 15 residues.

This clone was picked up many times. Read coverage stops 3 residues before the CDR3 terminus; the germline J gene supplies the remainder. V and J are TRBV12-3 or TRBV12-4 and TRBJ2-3; 8 nucleotides align to TRBD2. Losses at the gene ends were 3 bases for V and 4 bases for J; bases not matched to a gene: 6. CDR3 size: 15 residues. CDR3 protein: CASSFRRGAADTQYF. The covered CDR3 bases are TGTGCCAGCAGTTTTAGGCGGGGGGCCGCAGATACG.